This T cell receptor beta chain appears in the sequencing data of a study of OX40 agonist ivuxolimab in advanced cancers. The study in broad terms: Ivuxolimab was an agonistic, fully human IgG2 monoclonal antibody directed against OX40 (CD134), a costimulatory receptor. In the dose-escalation cohort, 70% to 85% of patients were male, and the mean age was roughly 60 years, with a range of 23 to 79. The paper describes the monotherapy dose-escalation part (N of about 55 patients) of the phase I trial of ivuxolimab. Intravenous ivuxolimab was administered to patients every 2 weeks at six dose levels: 0.01, 0.1, 0.3, 1.5, 3 and 10 mg/kg. Patients were allowed to have had prior anti-PD-1, anti-PD-L1 or anti-CTLA-4 therapy, and roughly 40% of the dose-escalation patients had been treated with checkpoint inhibitors. Among the approximately 54 dose-escalation patients, 19 had hepatocellular carcinoma, about 15 melanoma, 9 renal cell carcinoma and 9 head and neck cancer. Three dose-escalation patients achieved partial responses, one with hepatocellular carcinoma and two with cutaneous melanoma. Peripheral TCRbeta sequencing was intended to test whether TCR sequence diversity was altered and clonal T-cell expansion was caused by ivuxolimab.

To sequence the TCRbeta CDR3 region, genomic DNA was isolated from the sorted cells. The immunoSEQ Assay was used to sequence the TCRbeta CDR3 regions. The immuneACCESS repertoire file appears here via TCRdb, limited to in-frame rearrangements. These files lack a portion of the clones; in checked studies, under half of the deficit traces to unresolved V genes, and the cause of the others is not known. The sample data list 48,000 or so clones, and 70% to 90% of these were observed just once. The top ten constitute 1.5% to 2% of the sample. In the germline V gene, CDR1 corresponds to SNHLY and CDR2 to FYNNEI. From its cysteine to its phenylalanine, the CDR3 spans 15 amino acids. Only CDR3 DNA is held: 45 bases, read in frame from base 1. At the junction V is shortened by 5 bases and J by 0 bases, with 10 bases in between. What the study reported, not specific to this receptor: Partial responders in the 0.1-3.0 mg/kg groups had among the lowest normalized peripheral clonal expansion, especially among CD8+ T cells. Low levels of normalized T-cell clonal expansion were also shown by some nonresponding patients. Antigen specificity was not determined for the clonally expanded peripheral T cells. On average, CD8+ T cells showed more expanded clones than CD4+ T cells after ivuxolimab. At doses of 0.1 to 3.0 mg/kg, clonal expansion of both CD4+ and CD8+ blood T cells was observed from baseline to week 6.

On this clone: The clone's antigen remains unknown. The input lacks base qualities; no much larger clone sits a single base away.

Patients with a history of autoimmune disease or receiving systemic immunosuppression were excluded from the trial. Peripheral blood for TCR sequencing was collected from all dose cohorts at baseline, on cycle 4 day 1, and on cycle 7 day 1. Samples were obtained from an open-label, multicenter, first-in-human phase I dose-escalation trial of ivuxolimab. Adults with locally advanced or metastatic head and neck squamous cell, hepatocellular, melanoma or renal cell carcinoma were enrolled in the trial. Before TCR sequencing, CD4+ and CD8+ T cells were separately sorted from peripheral blood. The rearranged chain carries TRBV2 and TRBJ1-4, with no confidently assigned D gene. The sample in question was CD4+ or CD8+ T cells sorted from blood, obtained in a trial of the OX40 agonist ivuxolimab. The TCR originated in an adult with an advanced solid tumor such as melanoma, head and neck, liver or kidney cancer. The nucleotide sequence is TGTGCCAGCAGTTTCATTCTTGCAACTAATGAAAAACTGTTTTTT. This codes for CASSFILATNEKLFF.